Here is one T cell receptor beta chain with its context. Its target antigen remains unknown. Within one base of it there is no much larger clone, and no base qualities were kept. Ends trimmed: V by 5 bases, J by 4 bases; bases unmatched to a gene: 3. There are 15 amino acids in the CDR3, from cysteine to phenylalanine inclusive. This entry keeps only the CDR3 DNA: 45 bases, framed from base 1. The data stem from a study of CD8 T cells in ankylosing spondylitis (dated by TCRdb to 2016 to 2017). About the full investigation: The study profiled T cell receptor beta repertoires in healthy donors and ankylosing spondylitis patients to find disease-linked TCR variants. In total, the full study cohort was made up of some 110 healthy donors and 25 ankylosing spondylitis patients. Peripheral blood samples were taken, and synovial fluid was additionally collected from ankylosing spondylitis patients. General study outcomes and caveats: Some motif variants had previously been reported in the synovial fluid and blood of reactive arthritis patients, which suggests shared mechanisms of disease initiation. In peripheral blood, the disease-linked clones were found at relatively low frequencies and had a CD8+ phenotype. A TCR beta motif made up of 7 to 9 highly homologous amino acid variants appeared to be characteristic of blood from ankylosing spondylitis patients. The disease-linked clones were reported as significantly enriched in matched synovial fluid samples from ankylosing spondylitis patients.

The run used an Illumina HiSeq 2500. Quantitative 5'-RACE with molecular barcodes was the method used to prepare the TCR beta libraries. The authors processed their data as follows. To identify disease-linked TCR variants, a new computational method was used, one built on a probabilistic model of VDJ rearrangement. The public reads were reprocessed in TCRdb via fastp at Q25 and MiXCR, keeping in-frame beta chains. One record per CDR3 amino acid sequence lists the most common genes and DNA. Clone size and V and J calls follow TCRdb, not the original study. The sample has over 75,000 distinct CDR3 sequences on record, roughly 10% of them singletons. About 4.6% of the sample lies in the top ten.

The TCR was taken from a male donor with ankylosing spondylitis or in good health (not recorded which). The chain employs TRBV12-3 or TRBV12-4 and TRBJ2-5, with 14 bases matching TRBD2. Sequenced material: blood, either unsorted or a sorted T cell fraction (not recorded which). The CDR3 in this case is CASSKTSGGGETQYF. The nucleotide sequence reads TGTGCCAGCAGTAAGACTAGCGGGGGGGGAGAGACCCAGTACTTC.